The sample holds many counts of the clone carrying this T cell receptor (beta chain). TCRdb processed the RT-PCR reads anew with MiXCR; each CDR3 protein has one entry. The sample shows approximately 500,000 distinct CDR3 sequences, 10% to 15% of them seen only once. This specimen comes from a study of response to subunit inactivated influenza vaccine. CDR3 length equals 13 residues. CDR1 is MNHNS, CDR2 SASEGT, per germline. The V end was cut by 6 bases, the J end by 0 bases, with 9 bases between. Material: PBMCs from blood, obtained 45 days after vaccination. This TCR derives from a man over 45 who received an inactivated influenza vaccine. The chain couples TRBV6-1 to TRBJ2-7; D gene ambiguous. CDR3 amino acids: CASSPTNSYEQYF. The CDR3 DNA is TGTGCCAGCAGCCCGACAAACTCCTACGAGCAGTACTTC.